Listed below are T cell receptor beta chains from one sample, sequenced in a study of cytomegalovirus exposure and HLA in healthy donors. Profiling relied on immunoSEQ multiplex PCR, and the TCRdb table lists in-frame clones only, not all of them. The sample includes about 77,000 clones. Specimen: PBMCs. Receptor source: a man aged 50 to 60 in good health and CMV-seropositive. Both conserved end residues are part of each CDR3. D genes are given only for firm matches.

J gene: TRBJ2-7; V gene: TRBV5-1; D gene: TRBD2; CDR3 protein: CASSLDGLAGEGYEQYF; CDR3 DNA: TGCGCCAGCAGCTTGGATGGACTAGCGGGAGAAGGGTACGAGCAGTACTTC
J gene: TRBJ2-5; V gene: TRBV6-1; D gene: .; CDR3 protein: CASSPSGHTQETQYF; CDR3 DNA: TGTGCCAGCAGTCCCTCGGGACACACCCAAGAGACCCAGTACTTC
J gene: TRBJ1-1; V gene: TRBV6-1; D gene: .; CDR3 protein: CASSEAPSGLYMNTEAFF; CDR3 DNA: TGTGCCAGCAGTGAAGCGCCATCAGGTTTGTATATGAACACTGAAGCTTTCTTT
J gene: TRBJ2-7; V gene: TRBV4-1; D gene: TRBD1; CDR3 protein: CASSQVETGAYEQYF; CDR3 DNA: TGCGCCAGCAGCCAAGTCGAGACAGGGGCCTACGAGCAGTACTTC
J gene: TRBJ2-7; V gene: TRBV19; D gene: .; CDR3 protein: CASSPQVGSYEQYF; CDR3 DNA: TGTGCCAGTAGTCCCCAAGTCGGCTCCTACGAGCAGTACTTC
J gene: TRBJ1-2; V gene: TRBV29-1; D gene: .; CDR3 protein: CSVGSGPRGYTF; CDR3 DNA: TGCAGCGTTGGAAGCGGACCTCGGGGCTACACCTTC
J gene: TRBJ2-1; V gene: TRBV7-2; D gene: TRBD2; CDR3 protein: CASSPGLAPYNEQFF; CDR3 DNA: TGTGCCAGCAGCCCGGGACTAGCACCCTACAATGAGCAGTTCTTC
J gene: TRBJ1-2; V gene: TRBV4-2; D gene: .; CDR3 protein: CASSQDGAGRGYTF; CDR3 DNA: TGTGCCAGCAGCCAAGATGGGGCGGGGCGAGGCTACACCTTC
J gene: TRBJ1-1; V gene: TRBV6-5; D gene: .; CDR3 protein: CASSYSRRAEAFF; CDR3 DNA: TGTGCCAGCAGTTACTCGAGGAGAGCTGAAGCTTTCTTT
J gene: TRBJ1-2; V gene: TRBV19; D gene: .; CDR3 protein: CASSVGGVYGYTF; CDR3 DNA: TGTGCCAGTAGCGTAGGGGGGGTCTATGGCTACACCTTC
J gene: TRBJ2-3; V gene: TRBV2; D gene: .; CDR3 protein: CASSDSTGNTDTQYF; CDR3 DNA: TGTGCCAGCAGTGATTCGACAGGTAACACAGATACGCAGTATTTT
J gene: TRBJ1-2; V gene: TRBV5-4; D gene: .; CDR3 protein: CASSSATERASNYGYTF; CDR3 DNA: TGTGCCAGCAGCTCCGCCACGGAGAGAGCTTCTAACTATGGCTACACCTTC
J gene: TRBJ1-2; V gene: TRBV4-2; D gene: .; CDR3 protein: CASSQDPGRNYGYTF; CDR3 DNA: TGTGCCAGCAGCCAAGATCCGGGGAGGAACTATGGCTACACCTTC
J gene: TRBJ2-1; V gene: TRBV11-2; D gene: .; CDR3 protein: CASSKESGSYNEQFF; CDR3 DNA: TGTGCCAGCAGCAAGGAGTCTGGCTCCTACAATGAGCAGTTCTTC
J gene: TRBJ2-7; V gene: TRBV27; D gene: .; CDR3 protein: CASSPRTHYEQYF; CDR3 DNA: TGTGCCAGCAGCCCCCGGACACACTACGAGCAGTACTTC
J gene: TRBJ2-5; V gene: TRBV5-6; D gene: TRBD2; CDR3 protein: CASSLMTSGGARETQYF; CDR3 DNA: TGTGCCAGCAGCTTGATGACTAGCGGGGGGGCTCGGGAGACCCAGTACTTC
J gene: TRBJ1-1; V gene: TRBV4-2; D gene: .; CDR3 protein: CASSLGTLNTEAFF; CDR3 DNA: TGTGCCAGCAGCTTGGGGACTTTGAACACTGAAGCTTTCTTT
J gene: TRBJ2-5; V gene: TRBV5-1; D gene: TRBD1; CDR3 protein: CASRTGDLQETQYF; CDR3 DNA: TGCGCCAGCAGGACAGGGGACTTACAAGAGACCCAGTACTTC
J gene: TRBJ1-1; V gene: TRBV6-1; D gene: TRBD1; CDR3 protein: CASRTGGNTEAFF; CDR3 DNA: TGTGCCAGCAGGACAGGGGGAAACACTGAAGCTTTCTTT
J gene: TRBJ1-5; V gene: TRBV6-5; D gene: TRBD1; CDR3 protein: CASRIGTGRQPQHF; CDR3 DNA: TGTGCCAGCAGGATCGGGACAGGCCGCCAGCCCCAGCATTTT
J gene: TRBJ1-4; V gene: TRBV5-1; D gene: TRBD1; CDR3 protein: CASSLGQGAEKLFF; CDR3 DNA: TGCGCCAGCAGCTTGGGACAGGGGGCTGAAAAACTGTTTTTT
J gene: TRBJ2-5; V gene: TRBV14; D gene: TRBD1; CDR3 protein: CASSQSYFEGQGLLKETQYF; CDR3 DNA: TGTGCCAGCAGCCAATCTTATTTCGAGGGACAGGGCCTGTTAAAAGAGACCCAGTACTTC
J gene: TRBJ1-5; V gene: TRBV2; D gene: TRBD1; CDR3 protein: CASRGQGYQPQHF; CDR3 DNA: TGTGCCAGCAGGGGACAGGGCTATCAGCCCCAGCATTTT
J gene: TRBJ2-7; V gene: TRBV6-5; D gene: TRBD1; CDR3 protein: CASSYSGTVRAYEQYF; CDR3 DNA: TGTGCCAGCAGTTACTCGGGGACAGTACGGGCCTACGAGCAGTACTTC
J gene: TRBJ1-4; V gene: TRBV5-1; D gene: .; CDR3 protein: CASSLTTGPNEKLFF; CDR3 DNA: TGCGCCAGCAGCTTGACCACAGGACCTAATGAAAAACTGTTTTTT
J gene: TRBJ2-1; V gene: TRBV4-1; D gene: TRBD2; CDR3 protein: CASRLRTSGGASYNEQFF; CDR3 DNA: TGCGCCAGCAGGCTAAGGACTAGCGGGGGGGCCTCCTACAATGAGCAGTTCTTC
J gene: TRBJ2-3; V gene: TRBV20-1; D gene: .; CDR3 protein: CSATYTDTQYF; CDR3 DNA: TGCAGTGCTACGTACACAGATACGCAGTATTTT
J gene: TRBJ1-4; V gene: TRBV18; D gene: TRBD1; CDR3 protein: CASSPMTGGAGGEKLFF; CDR3 DNA: TGTGCCAGCTCACCGATGACAGGGGGCGCCGGGGGTGAAAAACTGTTTTTT
J gene: TRBJ1-2; V gene: TRBV5-1; D gene: TRBD1; CDR3 protein: CASSLGQGEGYTF; CDR3 DNA: TGCGCCAGCAGCTTGGGACAGGGGGAAGGCTACACCTTC
J gene: TRBJ2-2; V gene: TRBV2; D gene: .; CDR3 protein: CASSADSYTGELFF; CDR3 DNA: TGTGCCAGCAGTGCGGACAGTTACACCGGGGAGCTGTTTTTT
J gene: TRBJ1-1; V gene: TRBV10-3; D gene: .; CDR3 protein: CAISESTENTEAFF; CDR3 DNA: TGTGCCATCAGTGAGTCTACAGAGAACACTGAAGCTTTCTTT
J gene: TRBJ2-2; V gene: TRBV5-4; D gene: .; CDR3 protein: CASSLWGGAAGELFF; CDR3 DNA: TGTGCCAGCAGCTTATGGGGGGGCGCGGCCGGGGAGCTGTTTTTT
J gene: TRBJ2-1; V gene: TRBV18; D gene: .; CDR3 protein: CASSPTTDSIQYEQFF; CDR3 DNA: TGTGCCAGCTCACCAACGACGGACTCGATCCAGTATGAGCAGTTCTTC
J gene: TRBJ2-5; V gene: TRBV6-5; D gene: .; CDR3 protein: CASSGHPGTQYF; CDR3 DNA: TGTGCCAGCAGTGGACACCCTGGGACCCAGTACTTC
J gene: TRBJ2-3; V gene: TRBV4-2; D gene: TRBD2; CDR3 protein: CASSQEGSKGGTDTQYF; CDR3 DNA: TGTGCCAGCAGCCAAGAGGGGTCCAAGGGAGGGACAGATACGCAGTATTTT
J gene: TRBJ2-7; V gene: TRBV29-1; D gene: .; CDR3 protein: CSCRGAVGEQYF; CDR3 DNA: TGCAGCTGTCGGGGGGCGGTCGGCGAGCAGTACTTC
J gene: TRBJ2-2; V gene: TRBV27; D gene: .; CDR3 protein: CASIGSTGELFF; CDR3 DNA: TGTGCCAGCATCGGGTCCACCGGGGAGCTGTTTTTT
J gene: TRBJ2-7; V gene: TRBV7-8; D gene: .; CDR3 protein: CASSFSSYEQYF; CDR3 DNA: TGTGCCAGCAGCTTCTCGTCCTACGAGCAGTACTTC
J gene: TRBJ2-1; V gene: TRBV11-3; D gene: .; CDR3 protein: CASSLGQGSGNEQFF; CDR3 DNA: TGTGCCAGCAGCCTCGGGCAGGGGTCTGGTAATGAGCAGTTCTTC
J gene: TRBJ2-5; V gene: TRBV19; D gene: .; CDR3 protein: CASSIDVAAGTQYF; CDR3 DNA: TGTGCCAGTAGTATAGATGTGGCCGCGGGGACCCAGTACTTC
J gene: TRBJ2-2; V gene: TRBV14; D gene: .; CDR3 protein: CASSQVTLNTGELFF; CDR3 DNA: TGTGCCAGCAGCCAAGTTACTTTGAACACCGGGGAGCTGTTTTTT
J gene: TRBJ2-1; V gene: TRBV19; D gene: .; CDR3 protein: CASSEDQDSSSYNEQFF; CDR3 DNA: TGTGCCAGTAGTGAGGACCAGGACAGCAGCTCCTACAATGAGCAGTTCTTC
J gene: TRBJ2-1; V gene: TRBV5-1; D gene: TRBD2; CDR3 protein: CASSFSGGASYNEQFF; CDR3 DNA: TGCGCCAGCAGCTTTAGCGGGGGGGCCTCCTACAATGAGCAGTTCTTC
J gene: TRBJ1-2; V gene: TRBV19; D gene: TRBD1; CDR3 protein: CASSPPGTVYGYTF; CDR3 DNA: TGTGCCAGTAGTCCCCCTGGGACAGTCTATGGCTACACCTTC
J gene: TRBJ2-1; V gene: TRBV9; D gene: .; CDR3 protein: CASSDPARSSYNEQFF; CDR3 DNA: TGTGCCAGCAGCGACCCAGCGAGGAGCTCCTACAATGAGCAGTTCTTC
J gene: TRBJ2-1; V gene: TRBV7-9; D gene: TRBD1; CDR3 protein: CAHLPGQGPSSYNEQFF; CDR3 DNA: TGTGCCCATCTCCCGGGACAGGGCCCGAGCTCCTACAATGAGCAGTTCTTC
J gene: TRBJ2-1; V gene: TRBV19; D gene: TRBD1; CDR3 protein: CASSIAPGQGGNEQFF; CDR3 DNA: TGTGCCAGTAGTATAGCGCCGGGACAGGGGGGGAATGAGCAGTTCTTC
J gene: TRBJ2-7; V gene: TRBV5-1; D gene: .; CDR3 protein: CASSLGGRGNEQYF; CDR3 DNA: TGCGCCAGCAGCTTGGGAGGGCGGGGCAACGAGCAGTACTTC
J gene: TRBJ1-2; V gene: TRBV9; D gene: TRBD1; CDR3 protein: CASSAGQGIYGYTF; CDR3 DNA: TGTGCCAGCAGCGCGGGACAGGGAATCTATGGCTACACCTTC
J gene: TRBJ1-2; V gene: TRBV6-5; D gene: .; CDR3 protein: CASSSGTLPNYGYTF; CDR3 DNA: TGTGCCAGCAGCTCCGGGACACTACCGAACTATGGCTACACCTTC
J gene: TRBJ1-2; V gene: TRBV18; D gene: .; CDR3 protein: CASSPRQEVYGYTF; CDR3 DNA: TGTGCCAGCTCACCACGACAGGAGGTTTATGGCTACACCTTC
J gene: TRBJ1-1; V gene: TRBV10-1; D gene: .; CDR3 protein: CASSRTANTEAFF; CDR3 DNA: TGCGCCAGCAGCCGGACAGCGAACACTGAAGCTTTCTTT
J gene: TRBJ1-1; V gene: TRBV5-1; D gene: .; CDR3 protein: CASSLVQTMYTEAFF; CDR3 DNA: TGCGCCAGCAGCTTGGTACAGACTATGTACACTGAAGCTTTCTTT
J gene: TRBJ1-3; V gene: TRBV7-2; D gene: .; CDR3 protein: CASSLARSVAGNTIYF; CDR3 DNA: TGTGCCAGCAGCTTAGCGCGCTCAGTAGCCGGAAACACCATATATTTT
J gene: TRBJ2-7; V gene: TRBV6-6; D gene: .; CDR3 protein: CASSYSTRPYEQYF; CDR3 DNA: TGTGCCAGCAGTTACTCGACCAGGCCCTACGAGCAGTACTTC
J gene: TRBJ2-5; V gene: TRBV18; D gene: TRBD1; CDR3 protein: CASSLKTGGLGTQYF; CDR3 DNA: TGTGCCAGCTCACTCAAGACAGGGGGCCTAGGGACCCAGTACTTC
J gene: TRBJ2-5; V gene: TRBV5-1; D gene: .; CDR3 protein: CASSLAGFQETQYF; CDR3 DNA: TGCGCCAGCAGCTTGGCGGGGTTCCAAGAGACCCAGTACTTC
J gene: TRBJ1-2; V gene: TRBV11-2; D gene: TRBD1; CDR3 protein: CASSPPTGETNYGYTF; CDR3 DNA: TGTGCCAGCAGCCCCCCGACAGGGGAGACCAACTATGGCTACACCTTC